This T cell receptor beta chain was recovered during a study of breast tumors, draining lymph nodes, adjacent tissues. The study, taken as a whole, reports: Data fit most tumor T cells coming from lymph node, expanding in tumor. Compared with basal-like, luminal-like tumors shared significantly more repertoire with nontumor tissue. Tumors had less TCR diversity than lymph nodes, more than nontumor tissue.

CDR3 length: 12 residues. Germline CDR1 and CDR2: DFQATT and SNEGSKA (reference sequence). With regard to this clonotype: What it recognizes is unknown. Relative to the germline gene, one junction end is altered; a read error may explain this.

Axillary draining lymph nodes of breast cancer patients supplied the node samples. TCRdb recomputed calls from the multiplex PCR reads with MiXCR, one row per CDR3 protein. The profile shows about 270,000 distinct CDR3 sequences, over 25% of them singletons. The specimen sequenced was axillary lymph node tissue. The source of this sequence is a female donor with breast cancer. Some clones in this sample may be carry-over from other donors' samples. V is TRBV20-1 and J is TRBJ2-2, with D perhaps given as TRBD1 or TRBD2 (5 bases each). CDR3 in amino acids: CSAPSGSPGSCF. CDR3 DNA: TGCAGTGCCCCGTCAGGGTCACCGGGGAGCTGTTTT.